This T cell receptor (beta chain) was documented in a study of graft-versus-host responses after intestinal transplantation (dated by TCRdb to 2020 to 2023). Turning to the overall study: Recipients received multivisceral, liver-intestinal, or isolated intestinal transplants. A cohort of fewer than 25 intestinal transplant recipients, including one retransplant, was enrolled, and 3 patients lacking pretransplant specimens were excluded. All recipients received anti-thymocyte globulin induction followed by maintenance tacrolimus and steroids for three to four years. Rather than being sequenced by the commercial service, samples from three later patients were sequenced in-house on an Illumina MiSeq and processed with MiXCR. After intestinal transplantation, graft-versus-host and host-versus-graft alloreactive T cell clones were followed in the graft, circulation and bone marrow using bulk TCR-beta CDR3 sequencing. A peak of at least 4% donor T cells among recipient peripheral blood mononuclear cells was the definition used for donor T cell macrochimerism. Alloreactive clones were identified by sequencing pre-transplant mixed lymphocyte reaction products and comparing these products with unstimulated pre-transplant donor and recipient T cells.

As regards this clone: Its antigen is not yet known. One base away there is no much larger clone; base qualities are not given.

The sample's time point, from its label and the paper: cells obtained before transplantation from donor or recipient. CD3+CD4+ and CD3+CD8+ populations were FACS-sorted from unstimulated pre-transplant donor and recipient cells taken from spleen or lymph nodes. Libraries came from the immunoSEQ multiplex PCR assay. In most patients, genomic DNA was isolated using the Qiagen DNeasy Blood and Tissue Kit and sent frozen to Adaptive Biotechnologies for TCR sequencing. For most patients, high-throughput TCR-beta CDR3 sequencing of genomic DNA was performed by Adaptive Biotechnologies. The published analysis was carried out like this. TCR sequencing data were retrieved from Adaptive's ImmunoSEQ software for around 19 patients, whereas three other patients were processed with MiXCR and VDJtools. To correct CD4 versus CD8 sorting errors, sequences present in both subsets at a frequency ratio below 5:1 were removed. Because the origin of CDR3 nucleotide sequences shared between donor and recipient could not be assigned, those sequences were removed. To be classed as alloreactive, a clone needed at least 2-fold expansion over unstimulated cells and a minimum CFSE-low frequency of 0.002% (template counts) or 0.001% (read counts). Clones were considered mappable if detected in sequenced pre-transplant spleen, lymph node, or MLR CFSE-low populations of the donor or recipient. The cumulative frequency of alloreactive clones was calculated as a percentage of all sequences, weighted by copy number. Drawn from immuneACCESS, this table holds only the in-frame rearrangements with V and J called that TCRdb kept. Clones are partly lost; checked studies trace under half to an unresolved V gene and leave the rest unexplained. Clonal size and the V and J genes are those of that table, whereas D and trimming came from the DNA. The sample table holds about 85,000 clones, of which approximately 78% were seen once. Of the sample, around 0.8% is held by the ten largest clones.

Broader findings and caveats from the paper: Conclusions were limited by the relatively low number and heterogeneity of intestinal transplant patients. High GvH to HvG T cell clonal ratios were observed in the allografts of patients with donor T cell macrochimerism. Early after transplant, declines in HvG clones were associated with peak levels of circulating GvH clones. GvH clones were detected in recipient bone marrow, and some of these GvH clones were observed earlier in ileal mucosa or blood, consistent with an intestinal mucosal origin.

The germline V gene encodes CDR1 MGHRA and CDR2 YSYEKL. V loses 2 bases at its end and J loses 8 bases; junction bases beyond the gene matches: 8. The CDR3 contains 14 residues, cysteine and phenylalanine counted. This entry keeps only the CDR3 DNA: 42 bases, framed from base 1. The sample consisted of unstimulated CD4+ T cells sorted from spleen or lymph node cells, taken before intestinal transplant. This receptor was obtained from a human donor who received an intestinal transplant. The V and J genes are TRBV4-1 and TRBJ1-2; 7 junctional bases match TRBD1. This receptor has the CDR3 CASSQWTGAPGYTF. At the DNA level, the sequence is TGCGCCAGCAGCCAATGGACAGGAGCCCCCGGCTACACCTTC.